Given below is one T cell receptor beta chain in context. The antigen is undetermined. Ipilimumab CTLA-4 blockade and focal radiation were given to patients with chemo-refractory metastatic non-small-cell lung cancer. This entry is derived from a study of radiotherapy plus CTLA-4 blockade in lung cancer. Turning to the study itself: Disease control was achieved by about 34% of patients, and objective responses by about 19%.

Method: immunoSEQ multiplex PCR; TCRdb's copy keeps in-frame clones and lacks some. The table has roughly 50,000 clones, around four fifths seen once. J lost 2 bases, V lost 4 bases, and 14 bases had no gene match. The germline CDR1 and CDR2 sequences are SGHTA and FQGNSA. This CDR3 contains 18 residues. Broader study findings: An expansion of tumor-derived TCR clones occurred in blood after radiotherapy plus ipilimumab. How blood T cell clones changed early, along with interferon-beta, reportedly forecast response best.

The input for sequencing was peripheral blood, taken from a patient treated with radiotherapy plus ipilimumab. This receptor was taken from a human donor with non-small cell lung cancer who had a partial response to radiotherapy plus ipilimumab. The chain joins TRBV7-2 to TRBJ2-3, with 8 bases fitting TRBD2. Written as DNA, the CDR3 is TGTGCCAGCAGCTCGCATCCACTGGCGGGGGGACCCACAGATACGCAGTATTTT. Translation: CASSSHPLAGGPTDTQYF.